This TCR beta chain originates from a study of a mutant IDH1 vaccine in newly diagnosed glioma. Turning to the study itself: In weeks 1, 3, 5, 7, 11, 15, 19 and 23, patients were immunized, eight times in all. Either 4-6 weeks after radiotherapy alone or alongside temozolomide, vaccination was begun. Former treatment meant radiotherapy, temozolomide, or both; the majority had gotten both.

The V gene's germline CDR1 is SGHRS and CDR2 YFSETQ. The CDR3 is made up of 13 amino acids. Trimming took 4 bases from V and 4 from J; bases not matched to a gene: 4. Comments on this clone: Its antigen is still unknown.

Only in-frame clones appear in the TCRdb table, and some are missing; sequencing was by immunoSEQ multiplex PCR. This table has 50,000 to 70,000 clones, about nine tenths appearing once. Time point specified: week 23, last vaccination. Mutant IDH1 20-mer peptide, at 300 ug, made up each vaccine dose, with topical imiquimod. The donors' diagnosis was new WHO grade 3 or 4 astrocytoma that was IDH1-mutant and ATRX-lost. The chain has TRBV5-1 and TRBJ1-2, with 7 bases lining up with TRBD1. Specimen: PBMCs, collected from a glioma patient whose treatment included an IDH1 peptide vaccine. This clonotype originated in a middle-aged man with glioma. CDR3 amino acids: CASSQQGSYGYTF. DNA of the CDR3: TGCGCCAGCAGCCAACAGGGGTCCTATGGCTACACCTTC.